The 20 T cell receptor beta chains below all came from one sample that was sequenced in a study of blood T cells in healthy people across ages. A second PCR, run for about 7 to 11 cycles, used a sample-barcoded 5' primer plus a J-beta primer mix. TCRdb processed the 5' RACE reads anew with MiXCR; each CDR3 protein has one entry. This sample has around 650,000 distinct CDR3 sequences, with around 38% found just once. Specimen: blood. The source is an elderly man in good health.

This chain links TRBV6-1 with TRBJ1-2; D gene ambiguous. Deletions cut 6 bases from V and 4 bases from J, with 15 bases between. The CDR3 is 14 amino acids. Germline V gene data show CDR1 as MNHNS and CDR2 as SASEGT. CDR3 amino acids: CASSPGGRPYGYTF. Written as DNA, the CDR3 is TGTGCCAGCAGCCCCGGAGGACGTCCCTATGGCTACACCTTC.

This CDR3 reads CASSGIAPGDTQYF. The CDR3, as DNA: TGCGCCAGCAGTGGAATAGCGCCTGGGGATACGCAGTATTTT. This rearrangement joins TRBV10-2 to TRBJ2-3, with a weak D call TRBD2 (5 bases). The V gene's germline CDR1 is WSHSY and CDR2 SAAADI. Trimming removed 4 bases from V and 6 bases from J, with 14 bases in between. This CDR3 has 14 amino acids.

The chain is built from TRBV2 and TRBJ2-3; 7 positions agree with TRBD1. Germline V lookup: CDR1 SNHLY, CDR2 FYNNEI. V trimming: 4 bases; J trimming: 1 base; junction bases outside the gene matches: 2. The CDR3 runs to 14 residues. CDR3 residues: CASSGDSRTDTQYF. CDR3 nucleotides: TGTGCCAGCAGTGGGGACAGTCGCACAGATACGCAGTATTTT.

The chain has TRBV7-9 and TRBJ1-1, with a possible D match to TRBD1 (5 bases). The CDR3 spans 14 residues. Germline loops: CDR1 SEHNR, CDR2 FQNEAQ (reference sequence). The V end was cut by 0 bases, the J end by 5 bases, with 10 bases between. CDR3 loop: CASSLAGGTTEAFF. In DNA form, the CDR3 reads TGTGCCAGCAGCTTAGCTGGGGGGACGACTGAAGCTTTCTTT.

The chain carries TRBV6-2 or TRBV6-3 and TRBJ2-5, with a possible D match to TRBD2 (9 bases). The DNA end favors TRBJ2-7, so the J call may be wrong. This CDR3 spans 19 amino acids. CDR1 is MNHEY and CDR2 is SVGEGT in the germline V gene. The CDR3 protein is CASSSNRGTSGGFSYEQYF. The DNA of the CDR3 is TGTGCCAGCAGTTCCAACAGGGGGACCAGCGGGGGGTTCTCCTACGAGCAGTACTTC.

The chain uses TRBV4-2 and TRBJ2-3, with TRBD2 as a possible D gene (6 bases). V was pared by 6 bases and J by 0 bases, with 16 bases between. Germline-derived CDR1 and CDR2 are LGHNA and YNFKEQ. The CDR3 has 16 residues. The DNA for the CDR3 is TGTGCCAGCAGGGGAGGACGCGGAACTAGCACAGATACGCAGTATTTT. Protein sequence: CASRGGRGTSTDTQYF.

This clonotype was observed a few times. The CDR3 bases are TGTGCCAGCAGTTTTAATTACAATGAGCAGTTCTTC. Translating gives CASSFNYNEQFF. This rearrangement joins TRBV27 to TRBJ2-1; no clear D gene. Germline lookup yields CDR1 MNHEY and CDR2 SMNVEV (reference sequence). The CDR3 is made up of 12 amino acids. Trimming took 3 bases from V and 4 from J, leaving 4 bases between them.

The chain carries TRBV14 and TRBJ2-1; 8 nucleotides match TRBD1. This CDR3 region has 17 residues. Trimming at V came to 2 bases and at J to 6 bases, leaving 12 bases not matched to a gene. The germline V gene has CDR1 SGHDN and CDR2 FVKESK. CDR3 loop: CASSQHWTGLALNEQFF. The DNA for the CDR3 is TGTGCCAGCAGCCAACATTGGACAGGGCTTGCCCTCAATGAGCAGTTCTTC.

This clonotype was seen at least ten times. The chain employs TRBV6-2 or TRBV6-3 and TRBJ2-7, with D perhaps TRBD1 (5 bases). Trimming removed 6 bases at V and 3 bases at J, with 9 bases between. This CDR3 is built from 12 residues. In germline, CDR1 is MNHEY, CDR2 SVGEGT. The CDR3 is CASRDRIYEQYF. The CDR3 DNA follows: TGTGCCAGCAGAGACAGAATCTACGAGCAGTACTTC.

This chain links TRBV7-2 with TRBJ2-3, with a weak D call TRBD2 (6 bases). Germline CDR1 SGHTA, CDR2 FQGNSA. This CDR3 is built from 16 residues. The V end was cut by 0 bases, the J end by 0 bases, with 10 bases between. The CDR3 DNA reads TGTGCCAGCAGCTTAGCGACGGGACTTAGCACAGATACGCAGTATTTT. Its protein product is CASSLATGLSTDTQYF.

This chain links TRBV30 with TRBJ1-5; D unclear. Trimming cost V 1 base and J 3 bases, with 7 bases left between them. CDR3 length: 13 amino acids. Germline CDR1 is GTSNPN and CDR2 is SVGIG (reference sequence). This CDR3 reads CAWSGQLNQPQHF. As DNA, the CDR3 is TGTGCCTGGAGTGGACAACTCAATCAGCCCCAGCATTTT.

This clonotype was seen repeatedly, ten times or more. The CDR3 sequence: CASSDVFYEQYF. In DNA form, the CDR3 reads TGTGCCAGCAGCGACGTATTCTACGAGCAGTACTTC. The chain recombines TRBV7-2 with TRBJ2-7; D gene ambiguous. Trimming took off 5 bases at V and 3 bases at J, with 8 bases between the two ends. The CDR3 consists of 12 residues. The germline V gene has CDR1 SGHTA and CDR2 FQGNSA. Full variable domain (missing parts from reference TRBV7-2 and TRBJ2-7): GAGVSQSPSNKVTEKGKDVELRCDPISGHTALYWYRQSLGQGLEFLIYFQGNSAPDKSGLPSDRFSAERTGGSVSTLTIQRTQQEDSAVYLCASSDVFYEQYFGPGTRLTVT.

This clonotype was counted only a few times. This chain joins TRBV11-2 and TRBJ2-2, with 10 bases fitting TRBD2. With 6 bases clipped from V and 2 bases from J, the junction kept 6 bases outside the gene matches. This CDR3 is 16 amino acids long. Per germline, CDR1 SGHAT and CDR2 FQNNGV. The CDR3 is CASSFLAGVNTGELFF. Here the CDR3 DNA reads TGTGCCAGCAGTTTTCTAGCGGGAGTTAACACCGGGGAGCTGTTTTTT.

This clonotype has at least ten counts. The V call is TRBV7-9, the J call TRBJ2-5, with D possibly being TRBD1 or TRBD2 (5 bases each). Deletions cut 5 bases from V and 6 bases from J, with 16 bases between. In germline, CDR1 is SEHNR, CDR2 FQNEAQ (reference sequence). CDR3 size: 14 residues. CDR3 sequence: CASSHGAERKTQYF. As DNA, the CDR3 is TGTGCCAGCAGCCACGGGGCGGAAAGAAAGACCCAGTACTTC.

This chain connects TRBV9 to TRBJ2-5; D is unresolved. Trimming took off 2 bases at V and 0 bases at J, with 8 bases between the two ends. The CDR3 extends over 14 amino acids. Germline values: CDR1 SGDLS, CDR2 YYNGEE. The CDR3 protein is CASSVGRYQETQYF. In nucleotides, the CDR3 is TGTGCCAGCAGCGTGGGTCGGTACCAAGAGACCCAGTACTTC.

This clonotype was observed a handful of times. The chain recombines TRBV7-9 with TRBJ2-3; D perhaps matches TRBD2 (6 bases). Germline CDR1 SEHNR, CDR2 FQNEAQ (reference sequence). The CDR3 loop spans 16 amino acids. Trimming left V 5 bases short and J 2 bases short, with 17 bases between. The CDR3 nucleotides read TGTGCCAGCAGCCTCTTTCTAACGGGAGTCACAGATACGCAGTATTTT. Its translation is CASSLFLTGVTDTQYF.

This rearrangement joins TRBV6-6 to TRBJ2-1; possible D gene TRBD1, 6 bases. Germline V lookup: CDR1 MNHNY, CDR2 SVGAGI (reference sequence). Trimming shortened V by 8 bases and J by 4 bases, and 18 bases separated the two germline ends. This CDR3 region has 15 residues. The CDR3 loop reads CASRPDSSLYNEQFF. The CDR3 nucleotides read TGTGCCAGCCGACCGGACAGTAGCCTTTACAATGAGCAGTTCTTC.

On this clonotype itself: A read error may explain this, as a much larger clone is one base away. The rearrangement links TRBV4-3 to TRBJ2-5, with D unclear. The CDR3 has 15 amino acids. The V gene's germline CDR1 is LGHNA and CDR2 YSLEER. The CDR3 DNA sequence: TGCGCCAGCAGCCAAGATCGCGGTAACCAAGAGGCCCAGTACTTC. Its translation: CASSQDRGNQEAQYF.

The J gene is TRBJ2-1, the V gene TRBV11-2, with 9 bases lining up with TRBD2. The CDR3 consists of 15 residues. Germline CDR1 SGHAT, CDR2 FQNNGV. With V trimmed by 8 bases and J by 0 bases, 5 bases remained unmatched. CDR3 nucleotide sequence: TGTGCCAGCGGTTTGACTAGCGGCTCCTACAATGAGCAGTTCTTC. Encoded protein: CASGLTSGSYNEQFF.

The chain combines TRBV7-2 with TRBJ1-5; D is unresolved. The ends were cut back, 5 bases at V and 2 bases at J, with 10 bases in the middle. The germline V gene has CDR1 SGHTA and CDR2 FQGNSA. The CDR3 runs 14 residues. The CDR3 spells CASSLLKGNQPQHF. The CDR3 DNA reads as TGTGCCAGCAGCCTCTTAAAGGGCAATCAGCCCCAGCATTTT. The whole variable domain, filled in from reference TRBV7-2 and TRBJ1-5, reads GAGVSQSPSNKVTEKGKDVELRCDPISGHTALYWYRQSLGQGLEFLIYFQGNSAPDKSGLPSDRFSAERTGGSVSTLTIQRTQQEDSAVYLCASSLLKGNQPQHFGDGTRLSIL.